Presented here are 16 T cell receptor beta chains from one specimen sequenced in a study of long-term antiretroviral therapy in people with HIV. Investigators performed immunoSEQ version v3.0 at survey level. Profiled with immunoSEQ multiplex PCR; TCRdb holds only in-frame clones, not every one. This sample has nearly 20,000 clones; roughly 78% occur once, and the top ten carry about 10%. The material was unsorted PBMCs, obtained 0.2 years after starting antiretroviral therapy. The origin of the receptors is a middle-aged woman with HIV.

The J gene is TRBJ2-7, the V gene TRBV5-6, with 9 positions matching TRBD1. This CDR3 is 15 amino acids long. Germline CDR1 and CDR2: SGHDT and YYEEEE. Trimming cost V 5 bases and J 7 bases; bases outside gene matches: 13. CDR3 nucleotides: TGTGCCAGCAGGTCCGGGGACAGGGATTCAGGGGAGCAGTACTTC. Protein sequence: CASRSGDRDSGEQYF.

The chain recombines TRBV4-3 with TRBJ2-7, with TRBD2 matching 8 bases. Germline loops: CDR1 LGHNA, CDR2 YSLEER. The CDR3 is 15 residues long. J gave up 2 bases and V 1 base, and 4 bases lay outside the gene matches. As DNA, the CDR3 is TGCGCCAGCAGCCAAGTAGCGGGGACCCCCTACGAGCAGTACTTC. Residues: CASSQVAGTPYEQYF.

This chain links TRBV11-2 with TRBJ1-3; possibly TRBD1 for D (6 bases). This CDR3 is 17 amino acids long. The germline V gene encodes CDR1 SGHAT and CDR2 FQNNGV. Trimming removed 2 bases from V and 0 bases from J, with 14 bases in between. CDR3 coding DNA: TGTGCCAGCAGCTTAATCGGACAGCCCATCTCTGGAAACACCATATATTTT. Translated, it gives CASSLIGQPISGNTIYF.

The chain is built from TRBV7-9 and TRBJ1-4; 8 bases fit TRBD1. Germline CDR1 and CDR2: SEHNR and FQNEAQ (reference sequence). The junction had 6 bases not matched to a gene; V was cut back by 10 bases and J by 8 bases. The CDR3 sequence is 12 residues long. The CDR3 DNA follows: TGTGCCACGGACAGGGAGGAGGAAAAACTGTTTTTT. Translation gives CATDREEEKLFF.

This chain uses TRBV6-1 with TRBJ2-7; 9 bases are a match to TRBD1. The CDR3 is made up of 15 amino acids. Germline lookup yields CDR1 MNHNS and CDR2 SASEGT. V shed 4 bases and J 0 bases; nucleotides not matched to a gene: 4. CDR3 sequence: CASSGGQGLSYEQYF. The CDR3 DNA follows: TGTGCCAGCAGTGGGGGACAGGGCCTCTCCTACGAGCAGTACTTC.

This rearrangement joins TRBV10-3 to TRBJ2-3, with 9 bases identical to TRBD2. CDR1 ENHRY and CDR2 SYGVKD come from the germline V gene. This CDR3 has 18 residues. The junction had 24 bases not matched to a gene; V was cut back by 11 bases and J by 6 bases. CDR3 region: CAVARFVGREGSADTQYF. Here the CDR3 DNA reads TGTGCCGTCGCGAGATTTGTCGGGCGGGAGGGATCAGCTGATACGCAGTATTTT.

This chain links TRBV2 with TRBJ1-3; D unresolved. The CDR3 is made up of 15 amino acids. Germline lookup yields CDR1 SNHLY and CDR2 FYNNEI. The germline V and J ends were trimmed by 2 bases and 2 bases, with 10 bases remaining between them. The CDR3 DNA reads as TGTGCCAGCAGTGAATATATGGGCCCTGGAAACACCATATATTTT. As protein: CASSEYMGPGNTIYF.

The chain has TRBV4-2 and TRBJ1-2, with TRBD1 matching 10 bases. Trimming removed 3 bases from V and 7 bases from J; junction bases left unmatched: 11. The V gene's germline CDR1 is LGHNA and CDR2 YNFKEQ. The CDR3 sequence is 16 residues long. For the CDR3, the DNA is TGTGCCAGCAGCCACAACATTTGGACAGGGGGATCTGGCTACACCTTC. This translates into CASSHNIWTGGSGYTF.

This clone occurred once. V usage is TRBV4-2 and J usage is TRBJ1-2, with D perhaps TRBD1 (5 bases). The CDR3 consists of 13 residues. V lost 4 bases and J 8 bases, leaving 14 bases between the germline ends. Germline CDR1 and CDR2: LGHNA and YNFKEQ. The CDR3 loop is CASSPKPREGYTF. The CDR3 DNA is TGTGCCAGCAGCCCTAAACCCAGGGAAGGCTACACCTTC.

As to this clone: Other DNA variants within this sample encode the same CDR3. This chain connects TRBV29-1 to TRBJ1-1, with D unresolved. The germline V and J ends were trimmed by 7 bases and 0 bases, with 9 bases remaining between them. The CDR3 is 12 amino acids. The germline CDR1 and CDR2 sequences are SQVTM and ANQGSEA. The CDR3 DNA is TGCAGCGCCACCCGTATGAACACTGAAGCTTTCTTT. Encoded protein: CSATRMNTEAFF.

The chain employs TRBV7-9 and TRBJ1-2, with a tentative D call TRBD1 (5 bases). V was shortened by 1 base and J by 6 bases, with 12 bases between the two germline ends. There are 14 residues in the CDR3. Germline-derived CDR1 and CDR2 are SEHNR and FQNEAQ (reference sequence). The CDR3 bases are TGTGCCAGCAGCTTAGTGGGGGTTCTGGATGGCTACACCTTC. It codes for CASSLVGVLDGYTF.

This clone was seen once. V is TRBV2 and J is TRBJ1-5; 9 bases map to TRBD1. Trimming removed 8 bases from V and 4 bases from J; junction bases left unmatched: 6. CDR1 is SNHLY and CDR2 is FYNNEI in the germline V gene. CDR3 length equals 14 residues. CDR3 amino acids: CASWRGQGNQPQHF. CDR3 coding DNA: TGTGCCAGCTGGAGAGGACAGGGGAATCAGCCCCAGCATTTT.

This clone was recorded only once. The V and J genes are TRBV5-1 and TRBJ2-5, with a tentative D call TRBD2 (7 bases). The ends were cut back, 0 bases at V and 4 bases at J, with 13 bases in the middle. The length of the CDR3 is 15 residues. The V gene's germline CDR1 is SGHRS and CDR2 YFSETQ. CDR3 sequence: CASSLAGGRGETQYF. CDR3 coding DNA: TGCGCCAGCAGCTTGGCCGGGGGGCGCGGAGAGACCCAGTACTTC.

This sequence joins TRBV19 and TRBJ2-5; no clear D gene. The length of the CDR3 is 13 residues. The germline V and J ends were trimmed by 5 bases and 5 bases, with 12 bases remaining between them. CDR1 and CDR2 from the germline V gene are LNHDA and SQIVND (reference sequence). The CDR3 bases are TGTGCCAGTAGTGCTAGTTTGAGGGAGACCCAGTACTTC. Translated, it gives CASSASLRETQYF. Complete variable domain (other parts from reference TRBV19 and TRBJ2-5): DGGITQSPKYLFRKEGQNVTLSCEQNLNHDAMYWYRQDPGQGLRLIYYSQIVNDFQKGDIAEGYSVSREKKESFPLTVTSAQKNPTAFYLCASSASLRETQYFGPGTRLLVL.

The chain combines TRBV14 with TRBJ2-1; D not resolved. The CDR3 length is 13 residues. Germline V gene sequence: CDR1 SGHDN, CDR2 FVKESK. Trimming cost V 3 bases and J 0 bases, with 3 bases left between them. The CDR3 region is CASSQDSYNEQFF. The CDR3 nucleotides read TGTGCCAGCAGCCAGGACTCCTACAATGAGCAGTTCTTC.

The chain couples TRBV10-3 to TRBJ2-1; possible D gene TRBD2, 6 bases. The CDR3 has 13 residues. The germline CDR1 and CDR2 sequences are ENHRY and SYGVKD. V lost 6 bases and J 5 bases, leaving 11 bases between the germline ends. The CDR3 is CAIRKGLNNEQFF. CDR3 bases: TGTGCCATCAGGAAGGGACTGAACAATGAGCAGTTCTTC.